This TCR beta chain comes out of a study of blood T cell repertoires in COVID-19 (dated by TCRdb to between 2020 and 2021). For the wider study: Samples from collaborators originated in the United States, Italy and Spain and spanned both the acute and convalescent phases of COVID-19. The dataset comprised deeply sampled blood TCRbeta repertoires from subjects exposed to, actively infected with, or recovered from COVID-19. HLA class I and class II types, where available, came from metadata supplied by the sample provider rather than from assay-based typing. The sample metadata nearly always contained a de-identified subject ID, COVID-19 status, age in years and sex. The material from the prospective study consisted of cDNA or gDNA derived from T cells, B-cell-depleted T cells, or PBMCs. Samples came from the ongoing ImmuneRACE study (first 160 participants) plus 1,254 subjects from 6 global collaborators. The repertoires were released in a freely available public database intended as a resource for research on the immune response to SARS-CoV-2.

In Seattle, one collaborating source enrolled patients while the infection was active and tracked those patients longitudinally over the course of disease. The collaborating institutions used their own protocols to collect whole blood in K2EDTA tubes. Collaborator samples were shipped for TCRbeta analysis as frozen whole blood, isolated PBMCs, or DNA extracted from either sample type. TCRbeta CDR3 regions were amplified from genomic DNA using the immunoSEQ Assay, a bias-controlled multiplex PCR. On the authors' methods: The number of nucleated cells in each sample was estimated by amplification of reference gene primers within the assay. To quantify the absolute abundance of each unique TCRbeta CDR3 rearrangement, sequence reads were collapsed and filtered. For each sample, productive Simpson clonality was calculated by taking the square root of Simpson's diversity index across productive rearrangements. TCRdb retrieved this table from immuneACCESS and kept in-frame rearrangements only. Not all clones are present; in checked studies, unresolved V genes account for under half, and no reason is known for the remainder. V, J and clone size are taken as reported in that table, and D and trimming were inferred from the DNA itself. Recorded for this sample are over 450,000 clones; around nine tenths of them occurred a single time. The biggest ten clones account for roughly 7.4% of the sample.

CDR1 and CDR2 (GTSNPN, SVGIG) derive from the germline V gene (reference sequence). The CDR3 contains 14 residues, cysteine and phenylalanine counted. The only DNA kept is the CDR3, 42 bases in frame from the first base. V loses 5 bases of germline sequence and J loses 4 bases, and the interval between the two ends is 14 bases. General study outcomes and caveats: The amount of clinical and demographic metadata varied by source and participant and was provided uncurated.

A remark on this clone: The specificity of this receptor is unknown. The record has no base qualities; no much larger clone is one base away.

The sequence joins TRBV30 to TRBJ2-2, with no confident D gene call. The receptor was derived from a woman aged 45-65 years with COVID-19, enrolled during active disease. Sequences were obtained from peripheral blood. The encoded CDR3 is CAWDYGSGTGELFF. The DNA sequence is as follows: TGTGCCTGGGATTACGGGTCGGGCACCGGGGAGCTGTTTTTT.